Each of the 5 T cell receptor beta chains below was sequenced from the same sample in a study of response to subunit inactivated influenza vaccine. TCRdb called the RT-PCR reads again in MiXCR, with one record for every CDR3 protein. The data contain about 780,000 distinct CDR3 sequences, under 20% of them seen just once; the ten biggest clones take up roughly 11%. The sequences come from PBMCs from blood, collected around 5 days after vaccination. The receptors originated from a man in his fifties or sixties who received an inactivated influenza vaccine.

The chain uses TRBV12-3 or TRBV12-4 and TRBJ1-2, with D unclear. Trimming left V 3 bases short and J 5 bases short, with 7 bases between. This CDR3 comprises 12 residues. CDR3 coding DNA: TGTGCCAGCAGTTTTCGTATGTATGGCTACACCTTC. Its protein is CASSFRMYGYTF.

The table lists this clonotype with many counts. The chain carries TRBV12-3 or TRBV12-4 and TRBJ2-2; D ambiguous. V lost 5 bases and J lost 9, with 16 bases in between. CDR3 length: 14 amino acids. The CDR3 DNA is TGTGCCAGCAGTCCTCGTAGGGTAGGGTGGGAGCTGTTTTTT. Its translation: CASSPRRVGWELFF.

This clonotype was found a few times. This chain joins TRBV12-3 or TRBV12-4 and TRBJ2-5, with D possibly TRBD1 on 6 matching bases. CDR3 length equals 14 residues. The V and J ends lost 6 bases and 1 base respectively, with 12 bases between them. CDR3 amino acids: CASRAQGPQETQYF. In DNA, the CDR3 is TGTGCCAGCAGAGCCCAGGGGCCCCAAGAGACCCAGTACTTC.

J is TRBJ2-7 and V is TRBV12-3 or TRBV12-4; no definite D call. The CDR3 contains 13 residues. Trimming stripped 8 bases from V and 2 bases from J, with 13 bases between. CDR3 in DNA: TGTGCCAGCGGTAGGGCTACTACCTACGAGCAGTACTTC. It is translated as CASGRATTYEQYF.

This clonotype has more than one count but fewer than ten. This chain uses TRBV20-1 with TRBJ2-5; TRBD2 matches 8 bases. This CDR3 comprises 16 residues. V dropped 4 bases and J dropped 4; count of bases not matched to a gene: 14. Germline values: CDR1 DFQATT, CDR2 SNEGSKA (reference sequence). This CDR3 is CSANSGAGGLGETQYF. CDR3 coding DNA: TGCAGTGCTAACTCCGGGGCGGGAGGCTTGGGAGAGACCCAGTACTTC.